These 10 T cell receptor beta chains originate from one sample sequenced in a study of blood T cell repertoires in COVID-19. Assay: immunoSEQ multiplex PCR; the TCRdb copy retains only in-frame clones and omits some. The sample records 100,000 or so clones, around 87% being singletons. Sequences were obtained from peripheral blood. The receptors were sampled from a man aged 50-59 years with active or convalescent COVID-19.

The chain couples TRBV9 to TRBJ2-7; D call uncertain. V was shortened by 0 bases and J by 5 bases, with 12 bases between the two germline ends. Per the germline V gene, CDR1 is SGDLS and CDR2 is YYNGEE. This CDR3 has 14 amino acids. CDR3 sequence reads: CASSVGPSSHEQYF. For the CDR3, the DNA is TGTGCCAGCAGCGTAGGGCCCTCATCCCACGAGCAGTACTTC.

The J gene is TRBJ2-3, the V gene TRBV4-3; D perhaps matches TRBD1 (5 bases). V was pared by 3 bases and J by 4 bases, with 11 bases between. Germline CDR1 LGHNA, CDR2 YSLEER. The CDR3 contains 14 residues. CDR3 nucleotide sequence: TGCGCCAGCAGCCACTTACAGGTCTCAGATACGCAGTATTTT. Amino acid sequence: CASSHLQVSDTQYF.

The DNA for the CDR3 is TGCGCCAGCAGTCAGGGCCCCGCGGGGCAAGAGACCCAGTACTTC. It yields the protein CASSQGPAGQETQYF. The chain employs TRBV10-1 and TRBJ2-5, with D maybe TRBD2 (6 bases). The V end lost 5 bases, the J end lost 2 bases, and 15 bases lay between the germline ends. This CDR3 is built from 15 residues. The germline V gene encodes CDR1 WNHNN and CDR2 SYGVQD (reference sequence).

This rearrangement joins TRBV11-2 to TRBJ1-4, with 8 bases fitting TRBD1. Trimming at V came to 7 bases and at J to 7 bases, leaving 5 bases not matched to a gene. In germline, CDR1 is SGHAT, CDR2 FQNNGV. The CDR3 totals 13 residues. CDR3 protein: CASTGQGAEKLFF. DNA of the CDR3: TGTGCCAGCACCGGACAGGGAGCTGAAAAACTGTTTTTT.

This clone was seen just once. This CDR3 reads CASRPGQLSSYEQYV. The CDR3 coding sequence is TGTGCCAGCAGGCCGGGACAGTTGAGCTCCTACGAGCAGTACGTC. V is TRBV28 and J is TRBJ2-7; 7 nucleotides agree with TRBD1. This CDR3 spans 15 amino acids. CDR1 and CDR2 (germline): MDHEN, SYDVKM. J gave up 0 bases and V 6 bases, and 8 bases lay outside the gene matches.

V is TRBV10-1 and J is TRBJ2-3, with TRBD2 matching 8 bases. Trimming took 3 bases from V and 4 from J; bases not matched to a gene: 9. The CDR3 length is 16 residues. Germline V gives CDR1 WNHNN, CDR2 SYGVQD (reference sequence). CDR3 nucleotide sequence: TGCGCCAGCAGTGAAAATGCCGGGGGGGGCGCAGATACGCAGTATTTT. Translation: CASSENAGGGADTQYF.

The V and J genes are TRBV12-3 or TRBV12-4 and TRBJ2-7; 7 bases line up with TRBD2. With 7 bases clipped from V and 2 bases from J, the junction kept 5 bases outside the gene matches. The CDR3 length is 13 residues. CDR3 region: CASTLGGAYEQYF. CDR3 nucleotide sequence: TGTGCCAGCACCCTTGGGGGGGCCTACGAGCAGTACTTC.

CDR3 sequence: CASMGGGTEAFF. The CDR3 DNA is TGCGCCAGCATGGGAGGGGGCACTGAAGCTTTCTTT. The gene calls are TRBV5-1 and TRBJ1-1; perhaps TRBD1 as D (6 bases). Trimming left V 6 bases short and J 4 bases short, with 10 bases between. The CDR3 is 12 residues long. In germline, CDR1 is SGHRS, CDR2 YFSETQ.

The chain has TRBV2 and TRBJ1-3; 7 bases are a match to TRBD1. The CDR3 length is 15 residues. J lost 0 bases, V lost 7 bases, and 6 bases had no gene match. Germline values: CDR1 SNHLY, CDR2 FYNNEI. The chain's CDR3 is CASTTDRVSGNTIYF. CDR3 nucleotides: TGTGCCAGCACCACAGACAGGGTCTCTGGAAACACCATATATTTT.

This sequence joins TRBV10-2 and TRBJ2-7; 11 bases fit TRBD1. With 3 bases clipped from V and 7 bases from J, the junction kept 5 bases outside the gene matches. Germline CDR1 and CDR2: WSHSY and SAAADI. The CDR3 runs to 14 residues. The CDR3, as DNA: TGCGCCAGCAGTGAAGGACAGGGGGCGGGGGAGCAGTACGTC. Translated: CASSEGQGAGEQYV.